Following are 3 T cell receptor beta chains from one sample sequenced in a study of PD-L1 blockade in urothelial cancer. Produced via immunoSEQ multiplex PCR; TCRdb's table is partial and in-frame only. The data contain more than 90,000 clones, approximately 89% of them seen just once; the ten biggest clones take up less than 5%. The time point is: peripheral blood 6 weeks after treatment start. Sequences were derived from PBMCs, sampled around atezolizumab (anti-PD-L1) treatment. All receptors derive from a man between 60 and 75 years old with urothelial cancer.

This rearrangement joins TRBV6-1 to TRBJ1-3; no firm D call. The CDR3 totals 15 residues. Trimming removed 4 bases from V and 0 bases from J, with 10 bases in between. Germline CDR1 and CDR2: MNHNS and SASEGT. CDR3 DNA sequence: TGTGCCAGCAGTGTAGACCGAGGCTCTGGAAACACCATATATTTT. It specifies CASSVDRGSGNTIYF.

V and J are TRBV2 and TRBJ2-1, with TRBD1 identical over 7 bases. This CDR3 is 14 amino acids long. The germline V gene has CDR1 SNHLY and CDR2 FYNNEI. Unmatched junction bases numbered 6, after V lost 5 bases and J lost 5 bases. CDR3 DNA: TGTGCCAGCAGTCCCGACAGGGTTGACAATGAGCAGTTCTTC. Its protein is CASSPDRVDNEQFF.

The J gene is TRBJ1-5, the V gene TRBV7-6, with 9 bases that match TRBD1. V shed 0 bases, J shed 12 bases, and the junction held 12 bases outside the gene matches. The CDR3 covers 16 residues. The germline gives CDR1 SGHVS, CDR2 FNYEAQ. Here the CDR3 DNA reads TGTGCCAGCAGCTTAGCGGACCGGGACAGGGAGTCGGACCAGCATTTT. Protein product: CASSLADRDRESDQHF.